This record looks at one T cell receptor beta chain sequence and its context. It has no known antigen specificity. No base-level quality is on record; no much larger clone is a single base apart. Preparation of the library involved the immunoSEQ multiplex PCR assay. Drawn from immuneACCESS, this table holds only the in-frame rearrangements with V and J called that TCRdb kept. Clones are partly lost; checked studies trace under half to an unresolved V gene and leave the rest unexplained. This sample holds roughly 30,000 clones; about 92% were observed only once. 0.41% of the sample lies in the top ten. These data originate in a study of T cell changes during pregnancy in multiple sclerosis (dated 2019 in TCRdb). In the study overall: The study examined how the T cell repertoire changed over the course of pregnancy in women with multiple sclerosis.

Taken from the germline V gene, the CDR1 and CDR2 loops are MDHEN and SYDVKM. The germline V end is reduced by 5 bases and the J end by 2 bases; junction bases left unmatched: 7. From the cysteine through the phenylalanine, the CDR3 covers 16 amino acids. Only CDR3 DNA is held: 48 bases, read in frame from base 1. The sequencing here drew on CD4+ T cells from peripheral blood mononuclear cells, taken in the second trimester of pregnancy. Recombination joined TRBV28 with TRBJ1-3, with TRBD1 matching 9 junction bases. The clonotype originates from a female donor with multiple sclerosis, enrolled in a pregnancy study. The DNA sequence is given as TGTGCCAGCAGTACACAGGGGGCCGATACTGGAAACACCATATATTTT. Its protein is CASSTQGADTGNTIYF. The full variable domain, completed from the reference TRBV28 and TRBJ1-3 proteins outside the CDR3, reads DVKVTQSSRYLVKRTGEKVFLECVQDMDHENMFWYRQDPGLGLRLIYFSYDVKMKEKGDIPEGYSVSREKKERFSLILESASTNQTSMYLCASSTQGADTGNTIYFGEGSWLTVV.